Listed here are 12 T cell receptor beta chains from one sample, sequenced in a study of graft-versus-host responses after intestinal transplantation. These receptors have no identified antigens. The data were produced by immunoSEQ multiplex PCR, yet TCRdb's version contains in-frame clones alone and is incomplete. The repertoire holds 93,000 or so clones, with 80% to 95% as singletons. The material sequenced was unstimulated CD8+ T cells sorted from spleen or lymph node cells, taken before intestinal transplant. Receptors originate from a human donor who received an intestinal transplant.

The chain carries TRBV27 and TRBJ2-2, with D perhaps TRBD1 (6 bases). Looked up from germline, CDR1 is MNHEY and CDR2 is SMNVEV (reference sequence). The CDR3 extends over 13 amino acids. The V and J ends lost 3 bases and 4 bases respectively, with 6 bases between them. The CDR3 here is CASSFRGTGELFF. CDR3 sequence (DNA): TGTGCCAGCAGTTTCAGGGGCACCGGGGAGCTGTTTTTT.

In this sample, this clone turned up once. The chain employs TRBV4-1 and TRBJ2-3; D might be TRBD1 (6 bases). Germline assignment: CDR1 MGHRA and CDR2 YSYEKL. Deletions cut 6 bases from V and 2 bases from J, with 24 bases between. This CDR3 contains 18 residues. The CDR3 here is CASSSDLGQLALTDTQYF. The CDR3 nucleotides are TGCGCCAGCAGTAGCGACCTTGGACAGTTAGCCCTCACAGATACGCAGTATTTT.

This rearrangement joins TRBV10-3 to TRBJ1-1; D is perhaps TRBD1 (5 bases). The CDR3 covers 15 residues. Germline CDR1 reads ENHRY; CDR2 reads SYGVKD. Trimming took off 1 base at V and 4 bases at J, with 13 bases between the two ends. CDR3: CAISELRRGRTEAFF. CDR3 nucleotide sequence: TGTGCCATCAGTGAGTTGAGGAGGGGACGCACTGAAGCTTTCTTT.

The gene calls are TRBV5-6 and TRBJ2-1; TRBD1 matches at 9 bases. CDR1 and CDR2 (germline): SGHDT, YYEEEE. V trimming: 0 bases; J trimming: 8 bases; junction bases outside the gene matches: 0. The CDR3 length is 13 residues. CDR3 sequence: CASSLDRGHEQFF. For the CDR3, the DNA is TGTGCCAGCAGCTTGGACAGGGGGCATGAGCAGTTCTTC.

The chain links TRBV5-8 to TRBJ1-5; D might be TRBD1 (5 bases). Between the trimmed V and J ends, which lost 0 bases and 0 bases, there was a span of 13 bases. Germline CDR1 reads SGHTS; CDR2 reads YDEGEE. The CDR3 spans 17 residues. In DNA, the CDR3 is TGTGCCAGCAGCTTGGGGGGTGACAGATCTAGCAATCAGCCCCAGCATTTT. Protein product: CASSLGGDRSSNQPQHF. Based on the CDR3 plus reference TRBV5-8 and TRBJ1-5, the full variable domain is EAGVTQSPTHLIKTRGQQATLRCSPISGHTSVYWYQQALGLGLQFLLWYDEGEERNRGNFPPRFSGRQFPNYSSELNVNALELEDSALYLCASSLGGDRSSNQPQHFGDGTRLSIL.

This clone was picked up one time. J is TRBJ1-1 and V is TRBV19; D possibly corresponds to TRBD1 (6 bases). The CDR3 has 16 amino acids. V was cut by 1 base and J by 0 bases, with 12 bases left in between. CDR1 and CDR2 from the germline V gene are LNHDA and SQIVND (reference sequence). Here the CDR3 DNA reads TGTGCCAGTAGTATAGGCAGGGGCATCATGAACACTGAAGCTTTCTTT. Translating it yields CASSIGRGIMNTEAFF.

This CDR3 is CASSNSGGASGELFF. The CDR3 DNA reads as TGTGCCAGCAGCAATAGCGGGGGGGCTTCCGGGGAGCTGTTTTTT. The J gene is TRBJ2-2, the V gene TRBV9; 11 nucleotides match TRBD2. This CDR3 is 15 amino acids long. J gave up 6 bases and V 4 bases, and 5 bases lay outside the gene matches. The germline V gene encodes CDR1 SGDLS and CDR2 YYNGEE.

The chain uses TRBV10-2 and TRBJ1-3; no definite D call. Germline loops: CDR1 WSHSY, CDR2 SAAADI. The CDR3 is 15 residues long. Between the trimmed V and J ends, which lost 4 bases and 0 bases, there was a span of 10 bases. The CDR3 region has the DNA TGCGCCAGCAGTGGAGAGGGTTCCTCTGGAAACACCATATATTTT. Translation gives CASSGEGSSGNTIYF.

The V gene is TRBV11-2, the J gene TRBJ2-2, with D possibly TRBD2 on 7 matching bases. The CDR3 has 16 amino acids. Trimming removed 0 bases at V and 10 bases at J, with 18 bases between. Germline CDR1 SGHAT, CDR2 FQNNGV. DNA of the CDR3: TGTGCCAGCAGCTTAGAGGGCGGGGGCCTGTGGGAGGAGCTGTTTTTT. This sequence encodes CASSLEGGGLWEELFF.

This clone was seen just once. The CDR3 here is CASSLRAPPGRIPRGYTQYF. CDR3 sequence (DNA): TGTGCCAGCAGTTTACGAGCCCCCCCGGGGAGGATCCCCCGTGGGTATACGCAGTATTTT. V usage is TRBV27 and J usage is TRBJ2-3; D possibly corresponds to TRBD2 (6 bases). CDR1 is MNHEY, CDR2 SMNVEV, per germline (reference sequence). Between the trimmed V and J ends, which lost 2 bases and 7 bases, there was a span of 31 bases. There are 20 residues in the CDR3.

This chain joins TRBV6-5 and TRBJ2-5; D may be TRBD2 (7 bases). The CDR3 totals 14 residues. Germline values: CDR1 MNHEY, CDR2 SVGAGI. Trimming shortened V by 5 bases and J by 2 bases, and 12 bases separated the two germline ends. CDR3 sequence: CASSRGGVQETQYF. For the CDR3, the DNA is TGTGCCAGCAGTAGGGGGGGGGTTCAAGAGACCCAGTACTTC.

This CDR3 reads CASSLGYRTVLAKNIQYF. The CDR3, as DNA: TGTGCCAGCAGCTTAGGGTATCGGACAGTACTAGCCAAAAACATTCAGTACTTC. This sequence joins TRBV7-2 and TRBJ2-4, with D perhaps matching TRBD1 (6 bases). Looked up from germline, CDR1 is SGHTA and CDR2 is FQGNSA. Trimming left V 1 base short and J 0 bases short, with 16 bases between. CDR3 length: 18 amino acids.